The rows below give T cell receptor beta chains drawn from one sample of a study of a mutant IDH1 vaccine in newly diagnosed glioma. Their antigens are not known. TCRdb's copy holds only in-frame clones and misses some; the assay was immunoSEQ multiplex PCR. The sample has roughly 130,000 clones; roughly 75% are singletons. The sample here was PBMCs, taken from a glioma patient whose treatment included an IDH1 peptide vaccine. All receptors derive from a middle-aged man with glioma. Each CDR3 is given with its conserved first and last residue. The D gene is left open where the match is weak. The size entry is marked missing in some rows and otherwise reads once, few, many or a size class.

TGTGCCAGCAGCTTGGAGAGGACAGGAACCAGCGAGCAGTACTTC CASSLERTGTSEQYF TRBD1 15 - TRBJ2-7 TRBV5-4
TGTGCCAGCAAGGGGACTCCTTCATTCAATGAGCAGTTCTTC CASKGTPSFNEQFF - 14 - TRBJ2-1 TRBV7-2
TGTGCCAGCAGCGTAGACGGCTATGGCTACACCTTC CASSVDGYGYTF - 12 - TRBJ1-2 TRBV9
TGTGCCAGCACCCTAGCTTACCTGGACAGGGGGGTGGAGGACTATGGCTACACCTTC CASTLAYLDRGVEDYGYTF TRBD1 19 many TRBJ1-2 TRBV7-2
TGTGCCAGCAGTTTCTCAGGCTTGAACACTGAAGCTTTCTTT CASSFSGLNTEAFF - 14 few TRBJ1-1 TRBV28
TGTGCCTGGAGTGTTTGGGGAGGGGGTCAGCCCCAGCATTTT CAWSVWGGGQPQHF - 14 - TRBJ1-5 TRBV30
TGTGCCAGCAGCTTAGGCGGGACACGGGGCGAGCAGTACTTC CASSLGGTRGEQYF - 14 - TRBJ2-7 TRBV7-9
TGTGCCAGCAGACTAGCGGGAGGGCAAAACTCAGAGCAGTTCTTC CASRLAGGQNSEQFF TRBD2 15 - TRBJ2-1 TRBV5-4
TGTGCCAGCAGCTTTCAGGAAGATACGCAGTATTTT CASSFQEDTQYF - 12 - TRBJ2-3 TRBV5-6
TGTGCCAGCAGCCTCGGAAGGGCCAACTATGGCTACACCTTC CASSLGRANYGYTF - 14 - TRBJ1-2 TRBV9
TGTGCTAGTGGTTTGGCCTCCCGGGGCGGCGGCTATGGCTACACCTTC CASGLASRGGGYGYTF - 16 - TRBJ1-2 TRBV12-5
TGTGCCAGCAGATCCCCCGGGACCCGATCCTACAATGAGCAGTTCTTC CASRSPGTRSYNEQFF - 16 once TRBJ2-1 TRBV11-2
TGTGCCAGCTCACCGCGAGGGTTTAGCGGGGGGCCCGACCTCTCTGGGGCCAACGTCCTGACTTTC CASSPRGFSGGPDLSGANVLTF TRBD2 22 - TRBJ2-6 TRBV18
TGTGCCAGTAGTCAGGCCTCTAACTATGGCTACACCTTC CASSQASNYGYTF - 13 - TRBJ1-2 TRBV19
TGTGCCAGCAGCCAAGTAGGAAAACAGGGTTCGGCCTACGAGCAGTACTTC CASSQVGKQGSAYEQYF - 17 - TRBJ2-7 TRBV4-2
TGTGCCAGCAGCGTTGGACTAGCGCACCCGCAGTATTTT CASSVGLAHPQYF TRBD2 13 - TRBJ2-3 TRBV9
TGTGCCAGCAGTGTCAACCCCGGGACAGGGAATGGCTACACCTTC CASSVNPGTGNGYTF TRBD1 15 - TRBJ1-2 TRBV25-1
TGTGCCAGCAAGGCGGGGACAGGGGGAGACGAGCAGTACTTC CASKAGTGGDEQYF TRBD1 14 - TRBJ2-7 TRBV5-5
TGTGCCAGCAGTTGGGACAGAAGGAACTCTGGGGCCAACGTCCTGACTTTC CASSWDRRNSGANVLTF TRBD1 17 - TRBJ2-6 TRBV27
TGTGCCAGCAGTTTACAGTATCAGATGAACACTGAAGCTTTCTTT CASSLQYQMNTEAFF - 15 - TRBJ1-1 TRBV28
TGTGCCTGGAGTGAGACAGGCCAAGAGACCCAGTACTTC CAWSETGQETQYF - 13 few TRBJ2-5 TRBV30
TGTGCCAGCAGCCAACAGGGAGCGGGCAATCAGCCCCAGCATTTT CASSQQGAGNQPQHF - 15 - TRBJ1-5 TRBV11-2
TGTGCCAGCAGGGACGTGAACACTGAAGCTTTCTTT CASRDVNTEAFF - 12 few TRBJ1-1 TRBV25-1
TGTGCCAGCTCACCACCCGGGACAGGGTCCGAGCAGTACTTC CASSPPGTGSEQYF TRBD1 14 - TRBJ2-7 TRBV18
TGCAGCGTTGGTTCAGATACGCAGTATTTT CSVGSDTQYF - 10 - TRBJ2-3 TRBV29-1
TGTGCCAGCAGCGTAGAACCGGCAAACTATGGCTACACCTTC CASSVEPANYGYTF - 14 - TRBJ1-2 TRBV9
TGTGCCAGCAGTTATAGAACAGTGGTGGCGAACACTGAAGCTTTCTTT CASSYRTVVANTEAFF - 16 few TRBJ1-1 TRBV6-5
TGTGCCAGCAGCTTAGTGGGGCGGACAGATACGCAGTATTTT CASSLVGRTDTQYF - 14 - TRBJ2-3 TRBV7-9
TGTGCCAGTAGTATAGACCTGCCTGGGCGGGGGGGTCATGAGCAGTTCTTC CASSIDLPGRGGHEQFF TRBD2 17 - TRBJ2-1 TRBV19